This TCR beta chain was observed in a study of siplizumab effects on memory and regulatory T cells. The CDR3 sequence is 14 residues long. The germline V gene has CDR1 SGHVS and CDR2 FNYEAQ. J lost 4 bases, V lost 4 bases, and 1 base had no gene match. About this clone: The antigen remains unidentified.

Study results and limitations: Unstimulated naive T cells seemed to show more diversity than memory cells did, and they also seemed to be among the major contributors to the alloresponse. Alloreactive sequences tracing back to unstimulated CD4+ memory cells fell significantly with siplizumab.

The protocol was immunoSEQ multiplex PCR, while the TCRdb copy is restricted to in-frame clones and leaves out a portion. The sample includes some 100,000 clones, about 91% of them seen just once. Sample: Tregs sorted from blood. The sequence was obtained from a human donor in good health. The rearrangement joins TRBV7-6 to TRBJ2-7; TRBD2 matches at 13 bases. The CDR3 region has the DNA TGTGCCAGCAGCTCACTAGCGGGAGGGTACGAGCAGTACTTC. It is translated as CASSSLAGGYEQYF.